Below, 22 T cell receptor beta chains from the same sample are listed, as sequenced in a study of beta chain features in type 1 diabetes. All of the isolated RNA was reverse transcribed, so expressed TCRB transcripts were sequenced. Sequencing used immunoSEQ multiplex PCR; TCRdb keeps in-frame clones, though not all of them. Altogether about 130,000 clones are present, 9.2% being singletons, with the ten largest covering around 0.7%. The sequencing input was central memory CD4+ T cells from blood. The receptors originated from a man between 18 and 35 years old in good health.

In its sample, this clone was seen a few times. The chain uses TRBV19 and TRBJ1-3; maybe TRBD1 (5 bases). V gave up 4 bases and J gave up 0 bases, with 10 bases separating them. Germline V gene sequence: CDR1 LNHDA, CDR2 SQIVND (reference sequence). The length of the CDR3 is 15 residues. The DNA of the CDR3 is TGTGCCAGTAGTACAGGAGACAGCTCTGGAAACACCATATATTTT. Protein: CASSTGDSSGNTIYF.

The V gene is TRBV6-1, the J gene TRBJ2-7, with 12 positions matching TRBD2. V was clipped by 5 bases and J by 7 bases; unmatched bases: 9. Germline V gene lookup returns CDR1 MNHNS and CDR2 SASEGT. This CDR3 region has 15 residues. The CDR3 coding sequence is TGTGCCAGCAGTACGGGACTAGCGGGTTCGGGGGAGCAGTACTTC. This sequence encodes CASSTGLAGSGEQYF.

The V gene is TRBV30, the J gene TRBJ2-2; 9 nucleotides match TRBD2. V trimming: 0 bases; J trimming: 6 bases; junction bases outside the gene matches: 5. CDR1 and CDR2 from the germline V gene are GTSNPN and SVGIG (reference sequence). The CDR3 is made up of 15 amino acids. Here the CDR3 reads CAWSVAGGGAGELFF. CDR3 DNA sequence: TGTGCCTGGAGTGTAGCGGGGGGAGGCGCCGGGGAGCTGTTTTTT.

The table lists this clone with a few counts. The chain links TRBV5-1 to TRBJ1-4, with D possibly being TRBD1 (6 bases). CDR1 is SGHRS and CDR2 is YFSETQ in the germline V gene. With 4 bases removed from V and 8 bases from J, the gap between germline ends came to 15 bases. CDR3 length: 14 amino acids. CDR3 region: CASSPGGASEKLFF. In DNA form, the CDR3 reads TGCGCCAGCAGCCCCGGGGGGGCGTCGGAAAAACTGTTTTTT. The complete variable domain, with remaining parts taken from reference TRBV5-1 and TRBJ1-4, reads KAGVTQTPRYLIKTRGQQVTLSCSPISGHRSVSWYQQTPGQGLQFLFEYFSETQRNKGNFPGRFSGRQFSNSRSEMNVSTLELGDSALYLCASSPGGASEKLFFGSGTQLSVL.

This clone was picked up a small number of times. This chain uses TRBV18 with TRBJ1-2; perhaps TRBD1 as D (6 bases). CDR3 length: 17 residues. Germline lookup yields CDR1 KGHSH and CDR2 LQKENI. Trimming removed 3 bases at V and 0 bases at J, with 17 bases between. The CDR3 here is CASSPAGGATANYGYTF. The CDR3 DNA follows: TGTGCCAGCTCACCTGCGGGGGGCGCGACGGCTAACTATGGCTACACCTTC.

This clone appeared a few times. CDR3 nucleotide sequence: TGTGCCAGCACCCGAGGCGGACTAGCGACAGATACGCAGTATTTT. This codes for CASTRGGLATDTQYF. The chain employs TRBV7-2 and TRBJ2-3; 9 bases are shared with TRBD2. Looked up from germline, CDR1 is SGHTA and CDR2 is FQGNSA. V shed 7 bases and J 3 bases; nucleotides not matched to a gene: 8. The CDR3 is 15 amino acids.

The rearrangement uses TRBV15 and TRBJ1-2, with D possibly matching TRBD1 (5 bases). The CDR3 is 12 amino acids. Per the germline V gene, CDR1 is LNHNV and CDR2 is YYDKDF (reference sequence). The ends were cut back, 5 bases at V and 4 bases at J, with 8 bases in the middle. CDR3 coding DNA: TGTGCCACCAGCGACAGAAGCTATGGCTACACCTTC. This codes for CATSDRSYGYTF.

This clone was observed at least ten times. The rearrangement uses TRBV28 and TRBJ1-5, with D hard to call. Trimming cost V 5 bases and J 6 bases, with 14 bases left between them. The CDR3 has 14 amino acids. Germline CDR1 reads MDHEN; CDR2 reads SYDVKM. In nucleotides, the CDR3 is TGTGCCAGCAGTCCCCATGTTGGGAGTCAGCCCCAGCATTTT. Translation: CASSPHVGSQPQHF.

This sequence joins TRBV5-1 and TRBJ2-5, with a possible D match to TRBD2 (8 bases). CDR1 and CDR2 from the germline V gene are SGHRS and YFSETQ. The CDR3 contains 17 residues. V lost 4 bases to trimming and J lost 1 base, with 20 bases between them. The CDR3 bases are TGCGCCAGCAGCCGGACAGGTAGCGGGAATTCCCAAGAGACCCAGTACTTC. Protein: CASSRTGSGNSQETQYF.

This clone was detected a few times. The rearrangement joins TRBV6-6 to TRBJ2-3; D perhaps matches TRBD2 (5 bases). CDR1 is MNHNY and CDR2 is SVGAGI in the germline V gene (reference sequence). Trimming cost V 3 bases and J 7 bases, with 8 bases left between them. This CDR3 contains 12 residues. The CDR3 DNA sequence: TGTGCCAGCAGTTATGAGGACTATACGCAGTATTTT. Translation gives CASSYEDYTQYF.

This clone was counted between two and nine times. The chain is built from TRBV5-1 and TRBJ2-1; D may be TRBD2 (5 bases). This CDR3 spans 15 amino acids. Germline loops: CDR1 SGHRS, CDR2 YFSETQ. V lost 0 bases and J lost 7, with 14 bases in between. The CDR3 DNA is TGCGCCAGCAGCTTGGAGGAGGCTAGTAAAAATGAGCAGTTCTTC. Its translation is CASSLEEASKNEQFF.

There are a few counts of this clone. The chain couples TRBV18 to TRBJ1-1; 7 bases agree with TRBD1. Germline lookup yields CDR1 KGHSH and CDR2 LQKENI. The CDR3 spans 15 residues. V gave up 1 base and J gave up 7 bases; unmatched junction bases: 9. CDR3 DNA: TGTGCCAGCTCACCACTGGGACAGAGAAAGGGTGAAGCTTTCTTT. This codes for CASSPLGQRKGEAFF.

DNA of the CDR3: TGTGCCAGCAGCCCGGGACTAGCGGGGGGGTGGTCAGAGACCCAGTACTTC. It translates to CASSPGLAGGWSETQYF. The J gene is TRBJ2-5, the V gene TRBV5-4; 16 bases are a match to TRBD2. In germline, CDR1 is SGHNT, CDR2 YYREEE (reference sequence). The CDR3 is 17 residues long. Trimming cost V 4 bases and J 4 bases; bases outside gene matches: 7.

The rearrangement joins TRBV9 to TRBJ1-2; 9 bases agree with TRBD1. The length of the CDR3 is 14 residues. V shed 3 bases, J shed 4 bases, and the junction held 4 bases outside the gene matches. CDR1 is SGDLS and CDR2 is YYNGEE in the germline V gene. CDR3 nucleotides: TGTGCCAGCAGCGGGACAGGGGTGGGCTATGGCTACACCTTC. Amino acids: CASSGTGVGYGYTF.

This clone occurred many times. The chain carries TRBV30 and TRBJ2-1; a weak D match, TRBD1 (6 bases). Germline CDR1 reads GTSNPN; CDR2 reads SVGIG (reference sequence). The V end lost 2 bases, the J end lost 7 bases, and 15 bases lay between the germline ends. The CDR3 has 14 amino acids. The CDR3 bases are TGTGCCTGGAGTCCCCAACTAACAGGGAATGAGCAGTTCTTC. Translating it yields CAWSPQLTGNEQFF.

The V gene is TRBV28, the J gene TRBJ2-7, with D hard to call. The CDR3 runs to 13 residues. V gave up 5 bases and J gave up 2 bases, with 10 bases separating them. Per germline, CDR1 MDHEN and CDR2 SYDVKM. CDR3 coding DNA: TGTGCCAGCAGTCCATTCCAGGCCTACGAGCAGTACTTC. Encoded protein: CASSPFQAYEQYF.

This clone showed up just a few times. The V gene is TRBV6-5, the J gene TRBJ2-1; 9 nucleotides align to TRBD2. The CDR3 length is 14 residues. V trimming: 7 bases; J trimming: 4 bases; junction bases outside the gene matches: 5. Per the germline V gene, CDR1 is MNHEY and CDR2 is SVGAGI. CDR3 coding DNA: TGTGCCAGCACAGCGGGGGGAAAATACAATGAGCAGTTCTTC. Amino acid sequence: CASTAGGKYNEQFF.

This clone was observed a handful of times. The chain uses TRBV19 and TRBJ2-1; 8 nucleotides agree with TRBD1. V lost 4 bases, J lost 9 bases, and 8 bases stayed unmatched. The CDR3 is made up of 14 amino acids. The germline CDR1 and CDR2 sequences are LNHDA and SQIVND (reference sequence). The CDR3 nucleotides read TGTGCCAGTAGTACGGGACAGGAATTTACTGAGCAGTTCTTC. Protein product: CASSTGQEFTEQFF.

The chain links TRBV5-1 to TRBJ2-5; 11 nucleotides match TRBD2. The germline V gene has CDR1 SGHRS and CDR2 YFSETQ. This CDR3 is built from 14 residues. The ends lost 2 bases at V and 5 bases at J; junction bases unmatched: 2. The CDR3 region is CASSFSGRGETQYF. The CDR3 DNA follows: TGCGCCAGCAGCTTTAGCGGGAGGGGTGAGACCCAGTACTTC. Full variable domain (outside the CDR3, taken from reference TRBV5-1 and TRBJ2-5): KAGVTQTPRYLIKTRGQQVTLSCSPISGHRSVSWYQQTPGQGLQFLFEYFSETQRNKGNFPGRFSGRQFSNSRSEMNVSTLELGDSALYLCASSFSGRGETQYFGPGTRLLVL.

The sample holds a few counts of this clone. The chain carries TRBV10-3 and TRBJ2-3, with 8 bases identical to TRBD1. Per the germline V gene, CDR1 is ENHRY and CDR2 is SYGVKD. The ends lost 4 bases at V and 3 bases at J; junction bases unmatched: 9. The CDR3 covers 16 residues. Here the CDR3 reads CAISGASGQGTDTQYF. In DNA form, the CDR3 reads TGTGCCATCAGTGGGGCTAGTGGACAGGGTACAGATACGCAGTATTTT.

CDR3 bases: TGTGCCAGCTCCTCGGGGGGCCCAGAGACCCAGTACTTC. Translated, it gives CASSSGGPETQYF. The gene calls are TRBV18 and TRBJ2-5; weak D call: TRBD2 (7 bases). Germline CDR1 is KGHSH and CDR2 is LQKENI. The V end was cut by 6 bases, the J end by 4 bases, with 12 bases between. The length of the CDR3 is 13 residues.

In DNA form, the CDR3 reads TGTGCCAGCAGGGGGCCGAACACCGGGGAGCTGTTTTTT. Translating gives CASRGPNTGELFF. This sequence joins TRBV7-7 and TRBJ2-2, with a weak D call TRBD1 (5 bases). V shed 6 bases and J shed 0 bases, with 5 bases lying between them. The CDR3 runs 13 residues. CDR1 is SSHAT, CDR2 FNYEAQ, per germline (reference sequence).